Described below is a single T cell receptor (beta chain) sequence and its context. The antigen is not known. CDR1 MNHEY and CDR2 SVGAGI come from the germline V gene. CDR3 size: 15 residues. With V trimmed by 6 bases and J by 4 bases, 8 bases remained unmatched. Each TRB amplification used about 220-500 ng of genomic DNA from blood. This entry is derived from a study of T and B cells in COVID-19 patients. Notes on the study in general: Highly clonal in active COVID-19, TRB repertoires exceeded healthy-donor diversity and richness at recovery.

TRB rearrangements were amplified by multiplex PCR with BIOMED2 TRB-A/B primers. One entry per CDR3 protein, called by TCRdb with MiXCR from the multiplex PCR reads. The sample has thousands of distinct CDR3 sequences; roughly 28% are singletons. The specimen was blood. This sequence was found in a human donor with active COVID-19. The chain links TRBV6-5 to TRBJ1-5; TRBD1 matches 8 bases. This chain's CDR3 is CASRRTGNVNQPQHF. The CDR3 DNA reads TGTGCCAGCAGAAGGACAGGGAACGTTAATCAGCCCCAGCATTTT.